A selection of T cell receptor beta chains follows, all from one sample in a study of blood T cell repertoires in COVID-19. This table comes from immunoSEQ multiplex PCR, and its TCRdb copy is limited to in-frame clones, with some not included. The sample carries roughly 280,000 clones, approximately 92% recorded once. The sample comprised PBMCs or T cells enriched from blood (not recorded which). Source of these receptors: a woman between 18 and 29 years old who had recovered from COVID-19. Both conserved end residues are part of each CDR3. D genes are given only for firm matches. Expanded clones get a size class; other rows say once, few or many, or leave the size out.

CDR3 protein,CDR3 DNA,D gene,V gene,J gene,clone size
CASSLGQGGKNSPLHF,TGCGCCAGCAGCCTGGGGCAGGGTGGTAAGAATTCACCCCTCCACTTT,.,TRBV5-1,TRBJ1-6,.
CASRLKTGRSNSPLHF,TGTGCCAGCAGACTGAAGACAGGGCGATCTAATTCACCCCTCCACTTT,TRBD1,TRBV2,TRBJ1-6,.
CASSQDGGGGTDTQYF,TGCGCCAGCAGCCAAGATGGCGGGGGGGGGACAGATACGCAGTATTTT,TRBD2,TRBV4-1,TRBJ2-3,.
CAWSTSWNTEAFF,TGTGCCTGGAGTACCAGTTGGAACACTGAAGCTTTCTTT,.,TRBV30,TRBJ1-1,.
CATSTGDSTEAFF,TGTGCCACCAGTACCGGGGACAGCACTGAAGCTTTCTTT,TRBD1,TRBV6-5,TRBJ1-1,.
CASSIRVSGYTF,TGTGCCAGCAGCATCAGGGTAAGTGGCTACACCTTC,.,TRBV5-6,TRBJ1-2,.
CAISPDGGFSPLHF,TGTGCCATCAGCCCGGACGGAGGATTTTCACCCCTCCACTTT,.,TRBV10-3,TRBJ1-6,.
CASSLVGTFSGNTIYF,TGTGCCAGCAGCTTAGTGGGCACATTCTCTGGAAACACCATATATTTT,.,TRBV11-2,TRBJ1-3,.
CASSMTVNYGYTF,TGTGCCAGCAGTATGACAGTCAACTATGGCTACACCTTC,.,TRBV6-5,TRBJ1-2,.
CASTADRAGEQYF,TGTGCCAGCACTGCGGACAGGGCTGGCGAGCAGTACTTC,TRBD1,TRBV11-2,TRBJ2-7,.
CASQSTGRYTF,TGTGCCAGCCAATCGACAGGACGCTACACCTTC,.,TRBV9,TRBJ1-2,.
CASSESQGYRNTIYF,TGTGCCAGCAGTGAATCCCAGGGGTATAGAAACACCATATATTTT,.,TRBV2,TRBJ1-3,.
CASSSRRTGENDNGYTF,TGTGCCAGCAGCTCGCGGAGGACAGGGGAAAACGATAATGGCTACACCTTC,TRBD1,TRBV7-9,TRBJ1-2,.
CASSFYSVLDEQYF,TGTGCCAGCAGTTTTTACAGTGTCCTTGACGAGCAGTACTTC,.,TRBV28,TRBJ2-7,.
CATSDFGNQPQHF,TGTGCCACCAGTGATTTCGGCAATCAGCCCCAGCATTTT,.,TRBV24-1,TRBJ1-5,.
CASSLEARGNQPQHF,TGTGCCAGCAGCTTGGAAGCAAGGGGAAATCAGCCCCAGCATTTT,.,TRBV5-8,TRBJ1-5,.
CASSLASSAGGRLETQYF,TGTGCCAGCAGCTTGGCTTCATCGGCGGGGGGAAGGTTAGAGACCCAGTACTTC,TRBD2,TRBV5-4,TRBJ2-5,.
CASSPNLDRNTEAFF,TGTGCCAGCTCACCAAACCTAGACAGGAACACTGAAGCTTTCTTT,.,TRBV18,TRBJ1-1,once
CASSPFLAGGTDTQYF,TGTGCCAGCAGCCCCTTCCTAGCGGGGGGGACAGATACGCAGTATTTT,TRBD2,TRBV5-4,TRBJ2-3,.
CAISGDDSQPQHF,TGTGCCATCAGTGGGGATGACAGTCAGCCCCAGCATTTT,.,TRBV10-3,TRBJ1-5,.
CASSPGQSPYEQYF,TGTGCCAGCAGTCCTGGACAGTCCCCCTACGAGCAGTACTTC,.,TRBV28,TRBJ2-7,.
CASRREGYTEAFF,TGTGCCAGTCGGAGGGAAGGGTACACTGAAGCTTTCTTT,.,TRBV19,TRBJ1-1,few
CASSAEASGGRLSSYEQYF,TGTGCCAGCAGCGCTGAGGCTAGCGGGGGTCGTTTAAGTTCCTACGAGCAGTACTTC,TRBD2,TRBV5-4,TRBJ2-7,.
CASTRSPRVYGYTF,TGTGCCAGCACCCGAAGCCCCAGGGTCTATGGCTACACCTTC,.,TRBV28,TRBJ1-2,.
CASSGGDGSSGNTIYF,TGCGCCAGCAGCGGAGGGGACGGATCCTCTGGAAACACCATATATTTT,.,TRBV5-1,TRBJ1-3,.
CASSLSVEQFF,TGTGCCAGCAGTTTAAGCGTTGAGCAGTTCTTC,.,TRBV12-3/TRBV12-4,TRBJ2-1,.
CAISEPGQGRTTPPADTQYF,TGTGCCATCAGTGAGCCGGGACAGGGAAGGACCACCCCGCCCGCAGATACGCAGTATTTT,TRBD1,TRBV10-3,TRBJ2-3,.
CSVLQVGELFF,TGCAGCGTTCTACAGGTCGGGGAGCTGTTTTTT,.,TRBV29-1,TRBJ2-2,.
CASSLAYHEQYF,TGTGCCAGCAGCTTGGCCTATCACGAGCAGTACTTC,.,TRBV5-6,TRBJ2-7,.
CAIRGGRSNQPQHF,TGTGCCATCAGGGGTGGGCGTAGCAATCAGCCCCAGCATTTT,.,TRBV10-3,TRBJ1-5,.
CASSQYTGTGYTEAFF,TGTGCCAGCAGCCAATACACCGGGACAGGGTACACTGAAGCTTTCTTT,TRBD1,TRBV14,TRBJ1-1,.
CASGSGARDNEQFF,TGTGCCAGCGGTAGCGGGGCGCGGGACAATGAGCAGTTCTTC,TRBD2,TRBV9,TRBJ2-1,once
CAASGGSYEQYF,TGTGCCGCCTCAGGGGGCTCCTACGAGCAGTACTTC,TRBD1,TRBV6-6,TRBJ2-7,.
CASSAHSNSPLHF,TGTGCCAGCTCAGCTCACAGTAATTCACCCCTCCACTTT,.,TRBV18,TRBJ1-6,.
CASREETQGNTEAFF,TGTGCCAGCAGAGAAGAGACCCAGGGGAACACTGAAGCTTTCTTT,.,TRBV28,TRBJ1-1,.
CASSQTGGDTGELFF,TGTGCCAGCAGCCAGACAGGGGGGGACACCGGGGAGCTGTTTTTT,TRBD1,TRBV11-2,TRBJ2-2,.
CASSEGQGADTQYF,TGTGCCAGCAGTGAGGGACAGGGGGCAGATACGCAGTATTTT,TRBD1,TRBV6-4,TRBJ2-3,.
CASSLEQGSWGYTF,TGTGCCAGCAGCTTGGAACAGGGAAGTTGGGGCTACACCTTC,.,TRBV5-4,TRBJ1-2,.
CASSLPGTGRYEQYF,TGTGCCAGCAGTTTACCTGGGACAGGGAGGTACGAGCAGTACTTC,TRBD1,TRBV28,TRBJ2-7,few
CAALRGGNTIYF,TGTGCCGCCCTTAGGGGGGGAAACACCATATATTTT,.,TRBV10-3,TRBJ1-3,once
CASSIDSYNEQFF,TGTGCCAGTAGTATAGACAGTTACAATGAGCAGTTCTTC,.,TRBV19,TRBJ2-1,once
CAISESENYGYTF,TGTGCCATCAGTGAGTCTGAGAACTATGGCTACACCTTC,.,TRBV10-3,TRBJ1-2,.
CASKAGPNTEAFF,TGTGCCAGCAAAGCAGGGCCTAACACTGAAGCTTTCTTT,.,TRBV2,TRBJ1-1,.
CASTILTGNYGYTF,TGTGCCAGCACCATATTGACAGGGAACTATGGCTACACCTTC,TRBD1,TRBV11-2,TRBJ1-2,.
CASSPPRGGETQYF,TGTGCCAGTAGTCCCCCCAGAGGAGGAGAGACCCAGTACTTC,.,TRBV19,TRBJ2-5,.
CASSSPGLADEQFF,TGTGCCAGCAGCTCACCGGGACTAGCCGATGAGCAGTTCTTC,TRBD2,TRBV7-9,TRBJ2-1,.
CASSTGTGGSQPQHF,TGTGCCAGCAGCACTGGGACAGGGGGCTCCCAGCCCCAGCATTTT,TRBD1,TRBV28,TRBJ1-5,.
CASSQDTGLGYEQYF,TGTGCCAGCAGCCAAGATACAGGGCTAGGCTACGAGCAGTACTTC,.,TRBV4-2,TRBJ2-7,.
CASAGQGGSGELFF,TGCGCCAGCGCCGGGCAGGGGGGTTCCGGGGAGCTGTTTTTT,.,TRBV5-1,TRBJ2-2,.
CASSTRQGSYEQYF,TGTGCCAGCAGCACCCGACAGGGGTCCTACGAGCAGTACTTC,TRBD1,TRBV7-2,TRBJ2-7,.